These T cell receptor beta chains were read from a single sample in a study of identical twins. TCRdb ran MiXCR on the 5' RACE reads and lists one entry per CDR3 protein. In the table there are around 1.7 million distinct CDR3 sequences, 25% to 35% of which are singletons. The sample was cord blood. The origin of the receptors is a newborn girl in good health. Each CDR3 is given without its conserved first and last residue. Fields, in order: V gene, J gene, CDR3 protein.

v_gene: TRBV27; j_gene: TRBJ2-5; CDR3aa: ASSLRWLAGETQY
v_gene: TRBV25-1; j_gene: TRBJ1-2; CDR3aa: ASSHPQGVGGYT
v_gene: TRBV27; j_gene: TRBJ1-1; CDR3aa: ASRHTGGTEAF
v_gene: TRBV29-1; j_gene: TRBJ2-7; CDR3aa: SVPDGSPYNEQY
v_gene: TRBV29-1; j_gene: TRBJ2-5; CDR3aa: SVQGRWETQY
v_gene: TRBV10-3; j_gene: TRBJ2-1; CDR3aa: AIGGTGNGNEQF
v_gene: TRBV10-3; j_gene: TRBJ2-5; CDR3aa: AISAGQYQETQY
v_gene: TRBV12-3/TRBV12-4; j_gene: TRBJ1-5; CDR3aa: ASSLGPVNSNQPQH
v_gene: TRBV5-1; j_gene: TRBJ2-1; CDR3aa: ASSFVISPYNEQF
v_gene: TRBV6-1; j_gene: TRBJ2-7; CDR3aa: ASSWDSYSYEQY
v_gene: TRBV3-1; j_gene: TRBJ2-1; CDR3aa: ASSSLAGGPIDEQF
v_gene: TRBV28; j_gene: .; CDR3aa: ASSFAHTYEQY
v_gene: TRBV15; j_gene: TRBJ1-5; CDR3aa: ATSQDRGYNQPQH
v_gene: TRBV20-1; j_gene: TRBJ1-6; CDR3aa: SARKRGSGNSPLH
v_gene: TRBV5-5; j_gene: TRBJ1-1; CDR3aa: ASSPPRQQAF
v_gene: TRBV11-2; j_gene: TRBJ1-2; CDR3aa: ASSSLNREPYGYT
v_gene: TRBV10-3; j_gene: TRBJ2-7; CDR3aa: AIWRAPSYEQY
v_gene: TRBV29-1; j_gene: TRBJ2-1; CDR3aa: SAITGGNEQF
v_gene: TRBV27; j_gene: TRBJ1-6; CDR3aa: ASSVVGVNSPLH
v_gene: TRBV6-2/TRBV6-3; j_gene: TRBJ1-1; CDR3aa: ASRRVALGTEAF
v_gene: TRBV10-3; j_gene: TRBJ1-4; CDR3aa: AISARPANEKLF
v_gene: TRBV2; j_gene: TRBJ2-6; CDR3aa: ASRLDSSGANVLT